This TCR beta chain was obtained from a study of OX40 agonist ivuxolimab in advanced cancers. Whole-study context: Ivuxolimab, an agonistic anti-OX40 (CD134) antibody, was given to patients.

CDR1 is MNHNY and CDR2 is SVGAGI in the germline V gene (reference sequence). Trimming cost V 4 bases and J 0 bases, with 16 bases left between them. This CDR3 is 16 amino acids long. TCRdb keeps only in-frame clones here, not all; method: immunoSEQ multiplex PCR. The table lists roughly 100,000 clones, around 87% of them singletons. Specimen: CD4+ or CD8+ T cells sorted from blood, collected in a trial of the OX40 agonist ivuxolimab. The chain uses TRBV6-6 and TRBJ2-7, with a tentative D call TRBD1 (5 bases). This receptor was obtained from an adult with an advanced solid tumor such as melanoma, head and neck, liver or kidney cancer. The DNA of the CDR3 is TGTGCCAGCAGTTTCAACACCGACAGTAACTCCTACGAGCAGTACTTC. The encoded protein is CASSFNTDSNSYEQYF.